The 27 T cell receptor beta chains below all came from one sample that was sequenced in a study of monozygotic twins with cystic fibrosis. Only in-frame clones appear in the TCRdb table, and some are missing; sequencing was by immunoSEQ multiplex PCR. This sample has around 7,500 clones; approximately 95% occur once, and the top ten carry approximately 0.58%. The specimen sequenced was blood. All receptors derive from a boy between 2 and 10 years old with cystic fibrosis.

The genes are TRBV5-1 and TRBJ2-7; 8 bases are a match to TRBD1. V lost 4 bases and J lost 3; bases outside the gene matches: 6. Germline CDR1 SGHRS, CDR2 YFSETQ. This CDR3 region has 14 residues. CDR3 sequence (DNA): TGCGCCAGCAGCCGCCAGGGGGCGGACTACGAGCAGTACTTC. This gives the protein CASSRQGADYEQYF.

The rearrangement joins TRBV5-1 to TRBJ1-2; D call uncertain. This CDR3 is built from 15 residues. Germline V gives CDR1 SGHRS, CDR2 YFSETQ. V lost 4 bases to trimming and J lost 5 bases, with 18 bases between them. CDR3 sequence: CASSPRPTELYGYTF. The CDR3 bases are TGCGCCAGCAGCCCAAGGCCTACAGAGCTTTATGGCTACACCTTC.

The chain carries TRBV5-1 and TRBJ2-3, with D perhaps given as TRBD1 or TRBD2 (5 bases each). The CDR3 runs to 15 residues. Trimming left V 4 bases short and J 0 bases short, with 12 bases between. Germline V gene sequence: CDR1 SGHRS, CDR2 YFSETQ. CDR3 region: CASSLGTVSTDTQYF. The CDR3 nucleotides read TGCGCCAGCAGCCTGGGGACGGTTAGCACAGATACGCAGTATTTT. Combining the CDR3 with reference TRBV5-1 and TRBJ2-3 gives the whole variable domain KAGVTQTPRYLIKTRGQQVTLSCSPISGHRSVSWYQQTPGQGLQFLFEYFSETQRNKGNFPGRFSGRQFSNSRSEMNVSTLELGDSALYLCASSLGTVSTDTQYFGPGTRLTVL.

The chain is built from TRBV5-4 and TRBJ2-4, with a tentative D call TRBD2 (5 bases). V was shortened by 1 base and J by 3 bases, with 20 bases between the two germline ends. Germline loops: CDR1 SGHNT, CDR2 YYREEE (reference sequence). The CDR3 is 18 residues long. The CDR3 nucleotides read TGTGCCAGCAGCTTGAATGGACCGGTTTTAGGAGGCAAAAACATTCAGTACTTC. This encodes CASSLNGPVLGGKNIQYF.

The CDR3 reads CASSPRWGNTEAFF. In DNA form, the CDR3 reads TGTGCCAGCAGCCCCAGGTGGGGGAACACTGAAGCTTTCTTT. The genes are TRBV11-3 and TRBJ1-1, with D hard to call. V was clipped by 5 bases and J by 1 base, with 11 bases between them. The CDR3 covers 14 residues. Germline CDR1 and CDR2: SGHNT and YENEEA.

V gene TRBV7-2 combines with J gene TRBJ2-3; 10 nucleotides agree with TRBD2. The CDR3 is made up of 16 amino acids. Germline V gene data show CDR1 as SGHTA and CDR2 as FQGNSA. The V gene end was trimmed by 3 bases and the J gene end by 4 bases; junction bases not matched to a gene: 7. DNA of the CDR3: TGTGCCAGCAGCTTGGGAAGGACTAGCGGTGCAGATACGCAGTATTTT. Translating it yields CASSLGRTSGADTQYF.

The gene calls are TRBV27 and TRBJ1-2; D gene uncertain. Trimming stripped 6 bases from V and 3 bases from J, with 14 bases between. CDR3 size: 14 residues. Germline values: CDR1 MNHEY, CDR2 SMNVEV (reference sequence). DNA of the CDR3: TGTGCCAGCAGCCGGGGAGGGCAGTACTATGGCTACACCTTC. Its protein is CASSRGGQYYGYTF.

The chain recombines TRBV15 with TRBJ2-3; D remains ambiguous. This CDR3 is built from 13 residues. CDR1 is LNHNV and CDR2 is YYDKDF in the germline V gene (reference sequence). V dropped 0 bases and J dropped 8 bases, with 9 bases sitting between them. The CDR3 is CATSRDKLLTQYF. The CDR3 DNA reads as TGTGCCACCAGCAGAGATAAACTCCTTACGCAGTATTTT.

The rearrangement links TRBV4-3 to TRBJ2-3, with 9 nucleotides matching TRBD2. The CDR3 spans 17 residues. The V segment lost 0 bases and the J segment 2 bases; nucleotides outside the gene matches: 6. Per germline, CDR1 LGHNA and CDR2 YSLEER. The CDR3 DNA reads as TGCGCCAGCAGCCAAGAGTCAAGCGGGGGGACCACAGATACGCAGTATTTT. Translating it yields CASSQESSGGTTDTQYF.

The rearrangement joins TRBV10-3 to TRBJ1-4; D is undetermined. CDR1 is ENHRY and CDR2 is SYGVKD in the germline V gene. V gave up 1 base and J gave up 3 bases, with 12 bases separating them. The CDR3 runs 16 residues. The CDR3 DNA reads TGTGCCATCAGTGAGTTCTTTGAGGGAGCTAATGAAAAACTGTTTTTT. Its translation: CAISEFFEGANEKLFF.

This chain joins TRBV2 and TRBJ2-5; D is possibly TRBD1 (7 bases). CDR1 is SNHLY and CDR2 is FYNNEI in the germline V gene. The CDR3 loop spans 13 amino acids. V lost 7 bases and J 2 bases, leaving 11 bases between the germline ends. The CDR3 DNA sequence: TGTGCCAGCACGCGGGACAGACAAGAGACCCAGTACTTC. This gives the protein CASTRDRQETQYF.

The chain employs TRBV5-4 and TRBJ2-5, with TRBD1 identical over 10 bases. The J segment lost 4 bases and the V segment lost 0 bases, leaving 6 bases of the junction unmatched. The CDR3 runs 16 residues. Germline V CDR1 and CDR2: SGHNT, YYREEE (reference sequence). The CDR3 nucleotides read TGTGCCAGCAGCTTGGAGGTGACAGGGGGCCGAGAGACCCAGTACTTC. Translation: CASSLEVTGGRETQYF.

J is TRBJ2-2 and V is TRBV4-1, with TRBD2 identical over 9 bases. The CDR3 consists of 19 residues. With 3 bases clipped from V and 0 bases from J, the junction kept 11 bases outside the gene matches. CDR1 and CDR2 (germline): MGHRA, YSYEKL. The CDR3: CASSQLGGSGGPNTGELFF. CDR3 nucleotide sequence: TGCGCCAGCAGCCAGTTGGGAGGAAGCGGGGGGCCGAACACCGGGGAGCTGTTTTTT.

This rearrangement joins TRBV11-2 to TRBJ1-6; D gene uncertain. Trimming shortened V by 3 bases and J by 10 bases, and 4 bases separated the two germline ends. Germline V CDR1 and CDR2: SGHAT, FQNNGV. This CDR3 has 11 amino acids. CDR3 sequence reads: CASSFGSPLHF. The CDR3 DNA sequence: TGTGCCAGCAGCTTTGGATCACCCCTCCACTTT.

The gene calls are TRBV5-6 and TRBJ1-6; no clear D. CDR3 size: 15 residues. Trimming stripped 4 bases from V and 6 bases from J, with 14 bases between. CDR1 is SGHDT, CDR2 YYEEEE, per germline. The CDR3 DNA sequence: TGTGCCAGCAGCCCCCTCACGTGGGGTAATTCACCCCTCCACTTT. It translates to CASSPLTWGNSPLHF.

The rearrangement joins TRBV27 to TRBJ1-2; D remains unclear. Trimming left V 2 bases short and J 0 bases short, with 7 bases between. Germline V gene lookup returns CDR1 MNHEY and CDR2 SMNVEV (reference sequence). The CDR3 sequence is 14 residues long. DNA of the CDR3: TGTGCCAGCAGTTTAGGCCACACTAACTATGGCTACACCTTC. Encoded protein: CASSLGHTNYGYTF.

The V gene is TRBV29-1, the J gene TRBJ2-7, with 8 bases matching TRBD1. The V segment lost 5 bases and the J segment 1 base; nucleotides outside the gene matches: 7. The CDR3 consists of 14 residues. The germline V gene has CDR1 SQVTM and CDR2 ANQGSEA. CDR3 DNA sequence: TGCAGCGTTATCCCGGACAGGGCTTCCTACGAGCAGTACTTC. Translating it yields CSVIPDRASYEQYF.

The chain carries TRBV9 and TRBJ1-4, with D uncertain. The CDR3 is made up of 13 amino acids. CDR1 is SGDLS and CDR2 is YYNGEE in the germline V gene. V lost 4 bases and J lost 8, with 12 bases in between. The CDR3 nucleotides are TGTGCCAGCAGCCCCCCACTGGGGGAAAAACTGTTTTTT. Amino acids: CASSPPLGEKLFF.

Written as DNA, the CDR3 is TGCGCCAGCAGCTTGGCTTTTACCACTGAAGCTTTCTTT. It is translated as CASSLAFTTEAFF. The chain links TRBV5-1 to TRBJ1-1; D remains ambiguous. The CDR3 is 13 amino acids. Trimming removed 0 bases at V and 4 bases at J, with 7 bases between. Germline-derived CDR1 and CDR2 are SGHRS and YFSETQ.

This clone was recorded only once. This rearrangement joins TRBV7-2 to TRBJ2-7, with 9 nucleotides matching TRBD2. Germline loops: CDR1 SGHTA, CDR2 FQGNSA. The V and J ends lost 2 bases and 0 bases, in that order; junction bases with no gene match: 14. The CDR3 totals 19 residues. CDR3 bases: TGTGCCAGCAGCTTAATCTTGAGAGGGCCTAGCGGGGTCTCCTACGAGCAGTACTTC. It is translated as CASSLILRGPSGVSYEQYF.

This chain uses TRBV6-6 with TRBJ1-5, with 7 positions matching TRBD1. This CDR3 spans 15 amino acids. V shed 2 bases, J shed 5 bases, and the junction held 6 bases outside the gene matches. Germline V CDR1 and CDR2: MNHNY, SVGAGI (reference sequence). In nucleotides, the CDR3 is TGTGCCAGCAGTTACCCGGGACAGCTTTATCAGCCCCAGCATTTT. Encoded protein: CASSYPGQLYQPQHF.

This sequence joins TRBV19 and TRBJ2-1; the match to TRBD2 covers 9 bases. Germline V gives CDR1 LNHDA, CDR2 SQIVND (reference sequence). The junction had 12 bases not matched to a gene; V was cut back by 2 bases and J by 7 bases. CDR3 length: 17 amino acids. The CDR3 protein is CASSIFFGRGGRNEQFF. CDR3 DNA: TGTGCCAGTAGTATATTTTTTGGGCGGGGGGGCCGGAATGAGCAGTTCTTC.

The chain is built from TRBV4-3 and TRBJ2-5; D is perhaps TRBD1 or TRBD2 (5 bases each). The CDR3 sequence is 16 residues long. Germline V gene sequence: CDR1 LGHNA, CDR2 YSLEER. V was trimmed by 3 bases and J by 7 bases, leaving 21 bases between them. The CDR3 is CASSQFSGTVLATQYF. The DNA of the CDR3 is TGCGCCAGCAGCCAGTTTTCCGGGACCGTCTTGGCGACCCAGTACTTC.

For this clone: Different DNA sequences within this sample yield the same CDR3. The rearrangement links TRBV5-1 to TRBJ1-1; 8 bases map to TRBD1. Germline lookup yields CDR1 SGHRS and CDR2 YFSETQ. Unmatched junction bases numbered 10, after V lost 5 bases and J lost 10 bases. The CDR3 extends over 13 amino acids. CDR3 coding DNA: TGCGCCAGCAGGGGACAGGCCCGAGAGGGAGCTTTCTTT. Translated, it gives CASRGQAREGAFF.

This clone appeared a single time. V usage is TRBV7-3 and J usage is TRBJ2-1; no clear D gene. CDR1 and CDR2 from the germline V gene are SGHTA and FQGTGA. V was shortened by 3 bases and J by 7 bases, with 10 bases between the two germline ends. The CDR3 consists of 13 residues. CDR3 in amino acids: CASSFTPRNEQFF. As DNA, the CDR3 is TGTGCCAGCAGCTTCACCCCGAGGAATGAGCAGTTCTTC.

Comments on this clone: At one boundary the junction diverges from the germline segment, which might be a read error. V is TRBV7-7 and J is TRBJ1-2; no clear D gene. Germline V CDR1 and CDR2: SSHAT, FNYEAQ (reference sequence). The CDR3 loop spans 17 amino acids. DNA of the CDR3: TGTGCTAGCAGCTTACCCCTGAGGTTATATAGGGCTTCGGGCTACACCTTC. Translation: CASSLPLRLYRASGYTF.

This clone was detected only once. The chain recombines TRBV6-1 with TRBJ2-5, with TRBD1 matching 8 bases. Germline trimming cut 4 bases from V and 5 bases from J; bases unmatched to any gene: 3. Germline values: CDR1 MNHNS, CDR2 SASEGT. The CDR3 length is 13 residues. In DNA, the CDR3 is TGTGCCAGCAGTGCAGGGGGCGGGGAGACCCAGTACTTC. Encoded protein: CASSAGGGETQYF.